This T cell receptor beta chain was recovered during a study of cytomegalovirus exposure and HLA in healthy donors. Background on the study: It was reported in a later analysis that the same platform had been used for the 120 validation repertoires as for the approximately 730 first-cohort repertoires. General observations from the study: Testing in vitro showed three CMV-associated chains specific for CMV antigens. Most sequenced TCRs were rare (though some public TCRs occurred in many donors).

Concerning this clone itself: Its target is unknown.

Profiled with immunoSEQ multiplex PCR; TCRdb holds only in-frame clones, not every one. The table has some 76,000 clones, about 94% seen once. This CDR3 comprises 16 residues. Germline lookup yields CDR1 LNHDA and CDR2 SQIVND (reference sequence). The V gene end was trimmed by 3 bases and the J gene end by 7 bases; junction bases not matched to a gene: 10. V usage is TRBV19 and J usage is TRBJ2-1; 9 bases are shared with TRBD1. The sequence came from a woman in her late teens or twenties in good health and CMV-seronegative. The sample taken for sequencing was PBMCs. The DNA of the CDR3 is TGTGCCAGTAGTATTGAGGGGACAGGGAAAGGGAATGAGCAGTTCTTC. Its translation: CASSIEGTGKGNEQFF. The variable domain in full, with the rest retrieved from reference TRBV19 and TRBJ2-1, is DGGITQSPKYLFRKEGQNVTLSCEQNLNHDAMYWYRQDPGQGLRLIYYSQIVNDFQKGDIAEGYSVSREKKESFPLTVTSAQKNPTAFYLCASSIEGTGKGNEQFFGPGTRLTVL.